This T cell receptor (beta chain) was sequenced for a study of cytomegalovirus exposure and HLA in healthy donors. Study-level background: From 150 million to 200 million T cells, an earlier analysis saw 120 million or so unique TCR beta sequences. Study-wide findings and caveats: A few CMV-associated chains proved CMV antigen-specific in vitro. Later on, analysis showed that most CMV-associated TCR beta chains appeared to be HLA-restricted.

A word on this clone: What it binds is not known.

J lost 2 bases, V lost 7 bases, and 9 bases had no gene match. The CDR3 is 14 amino acids. Germline loops: CDR1 SGHRS, CDR2 YFSETQ. Primers: 60 Vbeta forward and 13 Jbeta reverse. The repertoire was sequenced with immunoSEQ multiplex PCR; TCRdb's copy has only in-frame clones and lacks some. The repertoire holds tens of thousands of clones, with around 75% as singletons. The rearrangement links TRBV5-1 to TRBJ2-7; 7 positions agree with TRBD2. The clonotype comes from a woman aged 35 to 49 in good health and CMV-seropositive. The specimen was PBMCs. Written as DNA, the CDR3 is TGCGCCAGCGGCTCGGGGGGACCAGCCTACGAGCAGTACTTC. Its protein product is CASGSGGPAYEQYF.